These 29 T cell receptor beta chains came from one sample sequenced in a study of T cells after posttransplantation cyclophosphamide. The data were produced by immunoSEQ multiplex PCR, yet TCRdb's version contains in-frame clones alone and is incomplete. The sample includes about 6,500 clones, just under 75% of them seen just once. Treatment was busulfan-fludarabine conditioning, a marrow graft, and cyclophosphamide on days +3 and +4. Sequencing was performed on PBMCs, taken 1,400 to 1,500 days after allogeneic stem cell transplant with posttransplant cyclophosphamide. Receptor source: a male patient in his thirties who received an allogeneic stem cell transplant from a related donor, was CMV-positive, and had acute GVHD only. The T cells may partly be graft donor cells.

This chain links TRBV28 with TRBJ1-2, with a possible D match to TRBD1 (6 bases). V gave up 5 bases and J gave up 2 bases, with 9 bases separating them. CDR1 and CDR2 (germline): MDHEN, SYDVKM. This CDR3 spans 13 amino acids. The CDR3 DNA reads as TGTGCCAGCAGTCCCGGACAGAACTATGGCTACACCTTC. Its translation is CASSPGQNYGYTF.

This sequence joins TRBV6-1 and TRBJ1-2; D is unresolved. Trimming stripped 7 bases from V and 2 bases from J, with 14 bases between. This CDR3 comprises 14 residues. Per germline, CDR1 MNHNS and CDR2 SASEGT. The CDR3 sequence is CASNFAGGNYGYTF. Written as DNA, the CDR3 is TGTGCCAGCAACTTCGCCGGAGGAAACTATGGCTACACCTTC.

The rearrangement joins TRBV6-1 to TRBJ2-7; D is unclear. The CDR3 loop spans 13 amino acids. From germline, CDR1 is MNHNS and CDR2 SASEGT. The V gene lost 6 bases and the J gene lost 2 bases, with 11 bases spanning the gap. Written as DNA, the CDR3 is TGTGCCAGCAGGGCGACTCATACCTACGAGCAGTACTTC. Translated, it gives CASRATHTYEQYF.

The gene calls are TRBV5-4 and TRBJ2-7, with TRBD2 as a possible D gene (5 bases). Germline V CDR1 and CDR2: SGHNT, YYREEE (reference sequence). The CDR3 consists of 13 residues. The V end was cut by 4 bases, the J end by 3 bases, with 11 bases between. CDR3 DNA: TGTGCCAGCAGCACGGGGAGTCACTACGAGCAGTACTTC. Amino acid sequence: CASSTGSHYEQYF.

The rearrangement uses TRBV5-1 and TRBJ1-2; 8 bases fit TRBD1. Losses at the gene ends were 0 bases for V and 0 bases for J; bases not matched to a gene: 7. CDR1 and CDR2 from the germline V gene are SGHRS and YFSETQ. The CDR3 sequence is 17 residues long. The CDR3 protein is CASSLGAGGTANYGYTF. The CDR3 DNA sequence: TGCGCCAGCAGCTTGGGGGCAGGGGGCACGGCTAACTATGGCTACACCTTC.

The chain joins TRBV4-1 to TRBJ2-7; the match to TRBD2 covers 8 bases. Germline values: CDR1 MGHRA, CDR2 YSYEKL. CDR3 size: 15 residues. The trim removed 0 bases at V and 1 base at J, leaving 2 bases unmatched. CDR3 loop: CASSQESGGSYEQYF. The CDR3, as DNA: TGCGCCAGCAGCCAAGAAAGCGGGGGATCCTACGAGCAGTACTTC.

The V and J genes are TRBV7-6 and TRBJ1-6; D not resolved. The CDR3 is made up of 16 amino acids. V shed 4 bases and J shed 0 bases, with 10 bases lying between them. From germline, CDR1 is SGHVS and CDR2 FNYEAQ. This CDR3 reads CASSSGRSSYNSPLHF. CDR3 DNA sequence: TGTGCCAGCAGCTCCGGTCGGAGCTCCTATAATTCACCCCTCCACTTT.

This CDR3 reads CASSQEAGWEETQYF. The CDR3 DNA reads as TGTGCCAGCAGCCAAGAGGCAGGGTGGGAAGAGACCCAGTACTTC. The chain has TRBV4-2 and TRBJ2-5, with a possible D match to TRBD1 (5 bases). V dropped 0 bases and J dropped 3 bases, with 11 bases sitting between them. This CDR3 region has 15 residues. CDR1 LGHNA and CDR2 YNFKEQ come from the germline V gene.

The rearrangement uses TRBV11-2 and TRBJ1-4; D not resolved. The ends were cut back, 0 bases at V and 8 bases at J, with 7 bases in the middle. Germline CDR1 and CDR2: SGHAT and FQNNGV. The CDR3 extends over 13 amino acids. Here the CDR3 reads CASSLDRGEKLFF. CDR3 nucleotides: TGTGCCAGCAGCTTAGATCGGGGAGAAAAACTGTTTTTT.

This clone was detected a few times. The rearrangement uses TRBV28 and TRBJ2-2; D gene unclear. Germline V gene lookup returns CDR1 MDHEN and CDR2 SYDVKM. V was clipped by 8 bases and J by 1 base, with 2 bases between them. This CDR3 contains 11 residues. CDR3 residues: CASRNTGELFF. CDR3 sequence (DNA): TGTGCCAGCCGGAACACCGGGGAGCTGTTTTTT.

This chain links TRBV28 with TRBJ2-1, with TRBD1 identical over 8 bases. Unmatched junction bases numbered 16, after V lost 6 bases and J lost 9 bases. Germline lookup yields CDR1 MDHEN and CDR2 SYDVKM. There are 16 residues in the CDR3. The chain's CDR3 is CASSSTDRGRLREQFF. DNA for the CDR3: TGTGCCAGCAGCTCGACCGACAGGGGACGGCTCCGTGAGCAGTTCTTC.

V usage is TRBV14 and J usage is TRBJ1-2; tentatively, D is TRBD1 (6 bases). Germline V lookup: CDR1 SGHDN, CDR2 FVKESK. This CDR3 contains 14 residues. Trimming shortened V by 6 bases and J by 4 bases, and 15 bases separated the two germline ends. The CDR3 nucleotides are TGTGCCAGCAGAAACAGGGAGATAGGCTATGGCTACACCTTC. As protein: CASRNREIGYGYTF.

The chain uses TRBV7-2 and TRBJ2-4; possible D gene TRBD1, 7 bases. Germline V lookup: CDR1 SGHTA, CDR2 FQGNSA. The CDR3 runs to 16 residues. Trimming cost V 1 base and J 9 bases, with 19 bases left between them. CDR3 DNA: TGTGCCAGCAGCTTAGACCTAGGGCAGGGGGGCGCCATTCAGTACTTC. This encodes CASSLDLGQGGAIQYF.

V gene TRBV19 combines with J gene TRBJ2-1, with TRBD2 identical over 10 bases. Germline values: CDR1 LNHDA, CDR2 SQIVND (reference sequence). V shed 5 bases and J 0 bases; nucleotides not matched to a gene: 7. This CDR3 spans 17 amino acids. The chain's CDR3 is CASSSGAGGSSYNEQFF. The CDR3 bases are TGTGCCAGTAGTTCGGGAGCGGGGGGGAGCTCCTACAATGAGCAGTTCTTC.

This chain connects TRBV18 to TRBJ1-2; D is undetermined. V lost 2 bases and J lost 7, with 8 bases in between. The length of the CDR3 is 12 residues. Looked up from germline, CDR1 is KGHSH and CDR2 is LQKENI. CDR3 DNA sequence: TGTGCCAGCTCACCATCGGCAGGTGGCTACACCTTC. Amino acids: CASSPSAGGYTF.

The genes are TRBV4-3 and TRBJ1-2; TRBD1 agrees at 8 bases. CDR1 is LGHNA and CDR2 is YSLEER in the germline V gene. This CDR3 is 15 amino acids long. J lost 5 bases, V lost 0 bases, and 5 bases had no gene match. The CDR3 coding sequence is TGCGCCAGCAGCCAAGAAGCCAGGGGGCATTATGGCTACACCTTC. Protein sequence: CASSQEARGHYGYTF.

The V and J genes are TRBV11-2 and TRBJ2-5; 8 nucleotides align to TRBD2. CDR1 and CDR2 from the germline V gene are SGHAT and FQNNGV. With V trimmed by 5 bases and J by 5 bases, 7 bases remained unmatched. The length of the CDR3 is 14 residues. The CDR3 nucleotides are TGTGCCAGCAGCCGGGGGGGGTCGTGGGAGACCCAGTACTTC. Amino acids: CASSRGGSWETQYF.

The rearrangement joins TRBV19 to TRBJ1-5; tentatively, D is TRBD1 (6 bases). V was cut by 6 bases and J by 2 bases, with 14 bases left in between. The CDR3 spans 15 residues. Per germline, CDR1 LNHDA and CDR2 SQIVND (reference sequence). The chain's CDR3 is CASRAGAGGNQPQHF. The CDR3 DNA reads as TGTGCCAGTAGGGCGGGGGCGGGTGGCAATCAGCCCCAGCATTTT.

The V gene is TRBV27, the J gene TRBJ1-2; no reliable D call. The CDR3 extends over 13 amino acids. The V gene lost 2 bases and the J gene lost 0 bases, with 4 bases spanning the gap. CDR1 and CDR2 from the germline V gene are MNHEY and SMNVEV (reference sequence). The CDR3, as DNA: TGTGCCAGCAGTTTAGCAGCTAACTATGGCTACACCTTC. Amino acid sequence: CASSLAANYGYTF.

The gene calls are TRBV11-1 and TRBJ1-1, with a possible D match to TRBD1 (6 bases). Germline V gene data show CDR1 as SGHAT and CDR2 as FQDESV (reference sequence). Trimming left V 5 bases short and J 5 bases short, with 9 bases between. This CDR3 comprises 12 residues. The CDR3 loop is CASSTDRTEAFF. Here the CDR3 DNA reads TGTGCCAGCAGCACCGACAGGACTGAAGCTTTCTTT.

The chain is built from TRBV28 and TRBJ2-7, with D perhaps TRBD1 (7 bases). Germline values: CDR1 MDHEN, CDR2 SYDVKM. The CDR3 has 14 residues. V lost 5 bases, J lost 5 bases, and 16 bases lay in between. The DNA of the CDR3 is TGTGCCAGCAGTGGGAGGACAGGAGGGAACGAGCAGTACTTC. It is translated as CASSGRTGGNEQYF.

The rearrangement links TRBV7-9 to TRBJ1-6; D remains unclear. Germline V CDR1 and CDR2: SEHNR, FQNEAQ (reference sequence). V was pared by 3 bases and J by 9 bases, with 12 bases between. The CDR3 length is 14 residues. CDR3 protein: CASSFARITSPLHF. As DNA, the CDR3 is TGTGCCAGCAGCTTTGCCAGGATTACTTCACCCCTCCACTTT.

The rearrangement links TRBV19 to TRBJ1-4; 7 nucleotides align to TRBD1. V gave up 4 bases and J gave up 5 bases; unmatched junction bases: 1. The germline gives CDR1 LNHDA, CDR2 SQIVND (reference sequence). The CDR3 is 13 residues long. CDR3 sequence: CASSKTGNEKLFF. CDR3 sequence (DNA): TGTGCCAGTAGTAAGACAGGGAATGAAAAACTGTTTTTT.

The CDR3 loop reads CAWTRDRGSPLHF. CDR3 DNA sequence: TGTGCCTGGACCAGGGACAGGGGTTCACCCCTCCACTTT. The V gene is TRBV30, the J gene TRBJ1-6, with 10 bases fitting TRBD1. Germline V CDR1 and CDR2: GTSNPN, SVGIG (reference sequence). V was pared by 4 bases and J by 9 bases, with 3 bases of the junction left unmatched. The CDR3 runs to 13 residues.

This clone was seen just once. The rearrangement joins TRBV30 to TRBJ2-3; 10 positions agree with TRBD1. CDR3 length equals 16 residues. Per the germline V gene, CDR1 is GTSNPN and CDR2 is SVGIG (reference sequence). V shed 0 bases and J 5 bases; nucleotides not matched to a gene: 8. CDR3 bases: TGTGCCTGGAGTGTAGGACAGGGGGTGGACGGAGATACGCAGTATTTT. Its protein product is CAWSVGQGVDGDTQYF.

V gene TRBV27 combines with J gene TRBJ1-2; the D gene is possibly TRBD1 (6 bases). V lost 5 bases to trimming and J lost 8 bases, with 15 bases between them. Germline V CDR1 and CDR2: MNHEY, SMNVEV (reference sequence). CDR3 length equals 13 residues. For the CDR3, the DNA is TGTGCCAGCAGTCCCCAACAGGGTTTCGGCTACACCTTC. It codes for CASSPQQGFGYTF.

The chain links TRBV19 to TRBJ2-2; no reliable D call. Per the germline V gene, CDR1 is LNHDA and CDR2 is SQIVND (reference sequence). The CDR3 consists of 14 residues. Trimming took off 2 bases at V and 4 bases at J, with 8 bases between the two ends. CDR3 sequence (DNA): TGTGCCAGTAGTATACTAACCTCCACCGGGGAGCTGTTTTTT. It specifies CASSILTSTGELFF.

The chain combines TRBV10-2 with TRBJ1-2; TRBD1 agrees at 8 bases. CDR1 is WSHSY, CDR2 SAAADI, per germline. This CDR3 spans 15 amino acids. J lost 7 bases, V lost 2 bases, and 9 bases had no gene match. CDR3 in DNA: TGCGCCAGCAGTGAGGGGTCAGGGGGCTCGCGTGGCTACACCTTC. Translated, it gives CASSEGSGGSRGYTF.

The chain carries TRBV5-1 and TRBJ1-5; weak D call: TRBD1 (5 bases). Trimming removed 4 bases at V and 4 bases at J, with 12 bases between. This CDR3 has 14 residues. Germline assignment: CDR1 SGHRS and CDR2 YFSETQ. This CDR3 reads CASSPDGGNQPQHF. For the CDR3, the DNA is TGCGCCAGCAGCCCGGACGGGGGGAATCAGCCCCAGCATTTT.